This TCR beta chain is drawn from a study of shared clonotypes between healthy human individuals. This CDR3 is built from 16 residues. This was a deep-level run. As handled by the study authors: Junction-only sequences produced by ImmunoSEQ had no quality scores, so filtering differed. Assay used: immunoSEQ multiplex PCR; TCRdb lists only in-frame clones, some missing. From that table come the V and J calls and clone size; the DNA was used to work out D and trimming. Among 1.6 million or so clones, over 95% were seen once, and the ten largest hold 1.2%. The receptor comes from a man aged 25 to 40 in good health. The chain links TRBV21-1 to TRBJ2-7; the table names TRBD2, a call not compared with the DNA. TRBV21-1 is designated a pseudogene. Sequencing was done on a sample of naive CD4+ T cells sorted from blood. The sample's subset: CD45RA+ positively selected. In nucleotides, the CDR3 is TGTGCCAGCTCAACAGCACGCGGGGGACCTTCCTACGAGCAGTACTTC. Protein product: CASSTARGGPSYEQYF.